This T cell receptor beta chain was captured by sequencing in a study of cytomegalovirus exposure and HLA in healthy donors. The study's findings and limits: In a later analysis, at a false discovery rate of 0.05, under 20,000 TCR beta sequences were associated with HLA alleles.

The sample holds a few counts of this clone. No antigen is known for it. PCR amplification relied on 60 Vbeta primers (plus 13 Jbeta primers). TCRdb's table, derived via immunoSEQ multiplex PCR, lists solely in-frame clones and lacks some. The table has 200,000 or so clones, about 70% seen once. This CDR3 spans 13 amino acids. Germline values: CDR1 SGHRS, CDR2 YFSETQ. Trimming removed 0 bases at V and 7 bases at J, with 10 bases between. Unrecorded immune exposures were likely, despite nominal health at sampling. Material for sequencing was PBMCs. The chain has TRBV5-1 and TRBJ1-1; D remains ambiguous. This receptor was identified in a man aged 35-49 years in good health and CMV-seropositive. The CDR3 sequence: CASSLEGTGEAFF. Here the CDR3 DNA reads TGCGCCAGCAGCTTGGAAGGCACGGGTGAAGCTTTCTTT.